These 15 T cell receptor beta chains were all obtained from the same sample, sequenced in a study of blood T cell repertoires in COVID-19 (dated by TCRdb to the early 2020s). The library was generated by the immunoSEQ multiplex PCR assay. TCRdb retrieved this table from immuneACCESS and kept in-frame rearrangements only. Not all clones are present; in checked studies, unresolved V genes account for under half, and no reason is known for the remainder. Counted in this sample were approximately 390,000 clones; about 89% of them appeared once. The top ten constitute approximately 2.4% of the sample. Sample: peripheral blood. These receptors were collected from a woman in her sixties or seventies with COVID-19, enrolled during active disease.

The chain couples TRBV9 to TRBJ1-5; tentatively, D is TRBD1 (6 bases). CDR3 length equals 14 residues. The germline gives CDR1 SGDLS, CDR2 YYNGEE. V shed 4 bases and J shed 3 bases, with 11 bases lying between them. The CDR3 DNA reads TGTGCCAGCAGCCAAGGACAGTCCAATCAGCCCCAGCATTTT. It specifies CASSQGQSNQPQHF.

Of note for this clone: Additional DNA sequences in this sample encode the identical CDR3. The chain is built from TRBV19 and TRBJ2-3, with 11 bases aligning to TRBD2. The CDR3 runs to 15 residues. J lost 4 bases, V lost 3 bases, and 3 bases had no gene match. Germline CDR1 and CDR2: LNHDA and SQIVND (reference sequence). The DNA of the CDR3 is TGTGCCAGTAGTATTAGCGGGGGGGTTGCAGATACGCAGTATTTT. Amino acids: CASSISGGVADTQYF. Full variable domain (missing parts from reference TRBV19 and TRBJ2-3): DGGITQSPKYLFRKEGQNVTLSCEQNLNHDAMYWYRQDPGQGLRLIYYSQIVNDFQKGDIAEGYSVSREKKESFPLTVTSAQKNPTAFYLCASSISGGVADTQYFGPGTRLTVL.

The V gene is TRBV6-5, the J gene TRBJ2-7, with D perhaps TRBD2 (5 bases). Germline CDR1 is MNHEY and CDR2 is SVGAGI. The CDR3 extends over 14 amino acids. The V end was cut by 4 bases, the J end by 0 bases, with 10 bases between. The chain's CDR3 is CASSFRGSSYEQYF. Here the CDR3 DNA reads TGTGCCAGCAGTTTCCGGGGTAGCTCCTACGAGCAGTACTTC.

The CDR3 nucleotides read TGTGCCAGCAGCACAGGCAACCCCCGGCGAAATACGCAGTATTTT. Translating it yields CASSTGNPRRNTQYF. The rearrangement links TRBV14 to TRBJ2-3; possibly TRBD1 for D (5 bases). V gave up 5 bases and J gave up 7 bases, with 19 bases separating them. CDR1 and CDR2 (germline): SGHDN, FVKESK. The CDR3 has 15 residues.

The V gene is TRBV5-1, the J gene TRBJ1-6, with D perhaps matching TRBD1 (5 bases). This CDR3 has 14 residues. The germline V gene has CDR1 SGHRS and CDR2 YFSETQ. V lost 1 base, J lost 10 bases, and 12 bases lay in between. The CDR3 region is CASSLTGSWSPLHF. As DNA, the CDR3 is TGCGCCAGCAGCTTGACAGGATCATGGTCACCCCTCCACTTT.

The chain recombines TRBV6-4 with TRBJ1-6, with unresolved D. The CDR3 spans 13 residues. From germline, CDR1 is MRHNA and CDR2 SNTAGT. Trimming shortened V by 8 bases and J by 5 bases, and 10 bases separated the two germline ends. The CDR3 nucleotides are TGTGCCAGCGCCCAAGAGAATAATTCACCCCTCCACTTT. Amino acid sequence: CASAQENNSPLHF.

This rearrangement joins TRBV20-1 to TRBJ1-6; TRBD1 matches 7 bases. In germline, CDR1 is DFQATT, CDR2 SNEGSKA (reference sequence). This CDR3 has 15 amino acids. Trimming at V came to 3 bases and at J to 9 bases, leaving 11 bases not matched to a gene. CDR3 in DNA: TGCAGTGCTAGTAGGGGGACAGTCATTATTTCACCCCTCCACTTT. Translating gives CSASRGTVIISPLHF.

This clone was detected a few times. This chain uses TRBV27 with TRBJ1-5, with D perhaps matching TRBD1 (6 bases). This CDR3 has 12 amino acids. V was pared by 8 bases and J by 10 bases, with 15 bases between. In germline, CDR1 is MNHEY, CDR2 SMNVEV (reference sequence). The CDR3 nucleotides are TGTGCCAGCGGGGGGGCAGGGGTACCCCAGCATTTT. It specifies CASGGAGVPQHF.

The chain couples TRBV7-2 to TRBJ1-2; D may be TRBD1 (6 bases). The V end was cut by 5 bases, the J end by 7 bases, with 11 bases between. The V gene's germline CDR1 is SGHTA and CDR2 FQGNSA. This CDR3 has 12 amino acids. The CDR3 DNA sequence: TGTGCCAGCAGCGCCCTCAGGGGTGGCTACACCTTC. Translated: CASSALRGGYTF.

The chain joins TRBV29-1 to TRBJ1-4; D remains ambiguous. Germline values: CDR1 SQVTM, CDR2 ANQGSEA. The CDR3 extends over 12 amino acids. V lost 2 bases and J 4 bases, leaving 5 bases between the germline ends. The CDR3 DNA is TGCAGCGTTGAACTGCGTAATGAAAAACTGTTTTTT. Protein product: CSVELRNEKLFF.

V gene TRBV10-2 combines with J gene TRBJ2-3; D might be TRBD2 (7 bases). V dropped 2 bases and J dropped 6 bases, with 21 bases sitting between them. This CDR3 spans 17 amino acids. The germline V gene encodes CDR1 WSHSY and CDR2 SAAADI. The CDR3, as DNA: TGCGCCAGCAGTGAGCCGGGTAGAAGGGGGGGCCAGGATACGCAGTATTTT. This codes for CASSEPGRRGGQDTQYF.

The chain uses TRBV4-2 and TRBJ2-5, with a weak D call TRBD2 (7 bases). CDR1 and CDR2 from the germline V gene are LGHNA and YNFKEQ. V lost 6 bases and J 5 bases, leaving 19 bases between the germline ends. This CDR3 region has 15 residues. The CDR3 reads CASRIWGGPTETQYF. The CDR3 region has the DNA TGTGCCAGCAGGATCTGGGGGGGGCCTACCGAGACCCAGTACTTC.

This chain uses TRBV7-8 with TRBJ2-1, with TRBD2 matching 12 bases. This CDR3 contains 17 residues. V was clipped by 5 bases and J by 0 bases; unmatched bases: 5. CDR1 and CDR2 (germline): SGHVS, FQNEAQ. The CDR3 loop is CASSRTSGGLSYNEQFF. CDR3 DNA: TGTGCCAGCAGCCGTACTAGCGGGGGGCTCTCCTACAATGAGCAGTTCTTC.

V is TRBV10-3 and J is TRBJ1-1; no clear D gene. The V gene's germline CDR1 is ENHRY and CDR2 SYGVKD. This CDR3 comprises 14 residues. The V gene lost 5 bases and the J gene lost 6 bases, with 16 bases spanning the gap. This CDR3 reads CAISLQPTPAEAFF. The CDR3 DNA follows: TGTGCCATCAGTTTACAGCCAACCCCCGCTGAAGCTTTCTTT.

The rearrangement links TRBV7-2 to TRBJ1-3; possible D gene TRBD1, 6 bases. Looked up from germline, CDR1 is SGHTA and CDR2 is FQGNSA. The CDR3 contains 16 residues. The V end lost 8 bases, the J end lost 4 bases, and 21 bases lay between the germline ends. Here the CDR3 DNA reads TGTGCCAGCTCGGAACAGGGCAGGCTAACAGGAAACACCATATATTTT. It translates to CASSEQGRLTGNTIYF.